These T cell receptor beta chains were read from a single sample in a study of post-analysis software for immune sequencing data. TCRdb re-derived calls from the PCR reads in MiXCR, one entry per CDR3 protein. This sample has some 370,000 distinct CDR3 sequences; roughly 35% occur once, and the top ten carry 13%. The sequencing sample was made of blood. These TCRs come from a girl under 18 with multiple sclerosis. CDR3s include the opening cysteine and the closing phenylalanine or tryptophan.

J gene | V gene | CDR3 protein
TRBJ1-5 | TRBV19 | CASSRWDRVSMGNQPQHF
TRBJ1-2 | TRBV6-1 | CASSAGTTNYGYTF
TRBJ1-2 | TRBV4-2 | CASSQDLGGVYGHTF
TRBJ1-1 | TRBV28 | CASRGWNTEAFF
TRBJ2-1 | TRBV20-1 | CSATRTSGGLAGEQFF
TRBJ2-1 | TRBV5-1 | CASSLQTPTGIGREQFF
TRBJ2-1 | TRBV10-1 | CASRGTGKVNEQFF
TRBJ2-3 | TRBV7-9 | CSSSLASRTVLKGTDTQYF
TRBJ2-3 | TRBV7-9 | CASSLLVAGLLNTQYF
TRBJ2-5 | TRBV3-1 | CASSQVTSGAGETQYF
TRBJ1-2 | TRBV29-1 | CSAIWGFRGGYTF
TRBJ2-4 | TRBV20-1 | CSALQGAIAKNIQYF
TRBJ2-5 | TRBV7-7 | CASSYTSGSTETQYF
TRBJ2-7 | TRBV4-3 | CASSPRVGDAYEQYF
TRBJ2-6 | TRBV24-1 | CATSGKGRTGANVLTF
TRBJ1-2 | TRBV13 | CASSWRQGLSVNYGYTF
TRBJ1-5 | TRBV6-6 | CASTRDTNQPQHF
TRBJ2-1 | TRBV3-1 | CASSHLWRQSYNEQFF
TRBJ2-3 | TRBV7-3 | CASSLTTSGVRGTQYF
TRBJ2-7 | TRBV7-3 | CASSLSVGGSYEQYF
TRBJ2-7 | TRBV12-3/TRBV12-4 | CASSLVRGEGYEQYF
TRBJ1-5 | TRBV20-1 | CSPGVRNQPQHF
TRBJ2-1 | TRBV20-1 | CSARVRSTEQFF
TRBJ2-1 | TRBV9 | CASSVQGGEVNEQFF
TRBJ1-2 | TRBV12-3/TRBV12-4 | CASSPRTFGGYTF
TRBJ2-1 | TRBV6-2/TRBV6-3 | CASSYNPLVYEQFF
TRBJ2-5 | TRBV12-3/TRBV12-4 | CASRRTAASTGPKYF
TRBJ2-5 | TRBV5-6 | CASSFGLAGLGETQYF
TRBJ1-5 | TRBV29-1 | CGVSTANSNQPQHF
TRBJ2-1 | TRBV5-1 | CASSLGVRDNEQFF
TRBJ2-7 | TRBV9 | CASSRTHGEGFYEQYF
TRBJ2-7 | TRBV12-3/TRBV12-4 | CASSLEAAPFSYEQYF
TRBJ1-5 | TRBV7-9 | CASSLGTGINQPQHF